This record looks at one T cell receptor beta chain sequence and its context. Its antigen is unknown. Sample treatment: around 19 received Ad26.COV2.S at low or high dose, single or two shots; about 5 received placebo; per-sample allocation not given. After the first vaccine or placebo injection, samples were drawn on day 63. The repertoire was sequenced with immunoSEQ multiplex PCR; TCRdb's copy has only in-frame clones and lacks some. Of about 480,000 clones listed, 87% are singletons. This sample is part of a study of Ad26.COV2.S vaccination and SARS-CoV-2 variants. Whole-study findings and limits: Analyses that measured TCR breadth and depth may have underestimated total T cell responses.

CDR1 SNHLY and CDR2 FYNNEI come from the germline V gene. The CDR3 runs 18 residues. Trimming left V 6 bases short and J 0 bases short, with 22 bases between. V gene TRBV2 combines with J gene TRBJ2-3; possibly TRBD1 or TRBD2 for D (5 bases each). The source of this sequence is a person aged 18-65 years who received the Ad26.COV2.S COVID-19 vaccine or a placebo. The sequenced sample was peripheral blood, obtained in a trial of Ad26.COV2.S vaccine versus placebo. In DNA form, the CDR3 reads TGTGCCAGCAGGCCCCATGGGACGCCTTCATCTAGCACAGATACGCAGTATTTT. The encoded protein is CASRPHGTPSSSTDTQYF.